A selection of T cell receptor beta chains follows, all from one sample in a study of identical twins. TCRdb analysed the 5' RACE reads with MiXCR anew, one entry per CDR3 protein. The sample lists roughly 230,000 distinct CDR3 sequences; about 8.3% were seen once. These data are also associated with another study on yellow fever vaccine responses in identical twins.

Sequenced: CD8+ T cells sorted from blood. The origin of the receptors is a woman aged 18 to 35 in good health. CDR3s include the opening cysteine and the closing phenylalanine or tryptophan. The order of the fields is V gene, clone size, D gene, J gene, CDR3 DNA, CDR3 protein. D genes are given only for firm matches. Clone size is stated in some rows and not others, as once, few, many or a class when expanded.

>TRBV4-2|many|.|TRBJ2-7
TGTGCCAGCAGCCAAGTAGGGACGCCCGACTCCGAGCAGTACTTC
CASSQVGTPDSEQYF
>TRBV11-2|.|.|TRBJ2-1
TGTGCCAGCAGCTCGCACTGGGACAACAATGAGCAGTTCTTC
CASSSHWDNNEQFF
>TRBV24-1|few|TRBD2|TRBJ2-3
TGTGCCACCAGTGAACCTCTAGCGGGGGTTCTCACAGATACGCAGTATTTT
CATSEPLAGVLTDTQYF
>TRBV29-1|few|.|TRBJ2-7
TGCAGCGTTGGTGGAGGGACGCCCTACGAGCAGTACTTC
CSVGGGTPYEQYF
>TRBV12-3/TRBV12-4|many|.|TRBJ2-5
TGTGCCAGCAGTGACAGGAAGGTAGAGACCCAGTACTTC
CASSDRKVETQYF
>TRBV25-1|.|.|TRBJ2-5
TGTGCCAGCAGTGCGGGCCCCGGGGCCCAGTACTTC
CASSAGPGAQYF
>TRBV10-3|few|.|TRBJ2-7
TGTGCCATCACGTCGCAACCCCAGAGCTACGAGCAGTACTTC
CAITSQPQSYEQYF
>TRBV6-1|few|TRBD2|TRBJ2-5
TGTGCCAGCCAATGGTCTAGCGGGGAAGAAACCCAGTACTTC
CASQWSSGEETQYF
>TRBV10-3|.|TRBD2|TRBJ2-5
TGTGCCACCGCGACTAGCGGGAACCAAGAGACCCAGTACTTC
CATATSGNQETQYF
>TRBV6-5|.|.|TRBJ2-7
TGTGCCAGCAGTTACGTTGGTTCCAGGATCCGGAGCTACGAGCAGTACTTC
CASSYVGSRIRSYEQYF
>TRBV25-1|.|.|TRBJ1-4
TGTGCCAGCAGTCCCCTTCGGGGAGAGGATGAAAAACTGTTTTTT
CASSPLRGEDEKLFF
>TRBV12-3/TRBV12-4|few|TRBD1|TRBJ2-5
TGTGCCAGCAGTCCTGGACAGGGGGAAGAGACCCAGTACTTC
CASSPGQGEETQYF
>TRBV12-3/TRBV12-4|few|.|TRBJ1-1
TGTGCCAGCAGTTTAGGCCCCCCCGGCACTGAAGCTTTCTTT
CASSLGPPGTEAFF
>TRBV18|.|.|TRBJ2-1
TGTGCCAGCTCACCAGACATCCTCGTCGATGAGCAGTTCTTC
CASSPDILVDEQFF
>TRBV28|few|TRBD2|TRBJ2-5
TGTGCCAGCAGTTTATCCAGAAGACTAGCGGGGGAGACCCAGTACTTC
CASSLSRRLAGETQYF
>TRBV5-4|.|.|TRBJ2-6
TGTGCCAGCAGTCGGGGTGGGGCCAACGTCCTGACTTTC
CASSRGGANVLTF
>TRBV9|few|TRBD2|TRBJ2-3
TGTGCCAGCAGCGCTCCCCTTAGCGGGGGGGCGAGAGATACGCAGTATTTT
CASSAPLSGGARDTQYF
>TRBV6-2/TRBV6-3|many|TRBD2|TRBJ2-3
TGTGCCAGCAGTCGACTAGCGGGATACACAGATACGCAGTATTTT
CASSRLAGYTDTQYF
>TRBV5-5|.|.|TRBJ1-2
TGTGCCAGCAGCTTGGACGTTAACTATGGCTACACCTTC
CASSLDVNYGYTF
>TRBV5-1|many|TRBD1|TRBJ2-1
TGCGCCAGCAGCCTCCAGACAGGGGCCCTTACTCCGGGAAATGAGCAGTTCTTC
CASSLQTGALTPGNEQFF
>TRBV24-1|many|.|TRBJ1-1
TGTGCCACCAGTGGTGACAGTGGAACTGAAGCTTTCTTT
CATSGDSGTEAFF
>TRBV29-1|many|.|TRBJ2-1
TGCAGCGTTGTTCCAGAAAACTACAATGAGCAGTTCTTC
CSVVPENYNEQFF
>TRBV6-2/TRBV6-3|once|.|TRBJ2-2
TGTGCCAGCACCTCACCTCTCGGAGACAGGCGTCGCACCGGGGAGCTGTTTTTT
CASTSPLGDRRRTGELFF
>TRBV7-9|few|.|TRBJ2-7
TGTGCCAGCAGCTTAGAGGTTGGGGTTCCCGGCGAGCAGTACTTC
CASSLEVGVPGEQYF
>TRBV12-3/TRBV12-4|few|.|TRBJ2-6
TGTGCCAGCAGTTTATATCTCAGGACACCAGTCTCTGGGGCCAACGTCCTGACTTTC
CASSLYLRTPVSGANVLTF
>TRBV6-1|.|.|TRBJ2-7
TGTGCCAGCAGTGAAGTGAGGTCCTACGAGCAGTACTTC
CASSEVRSYEQYF
>TRBV29-1|few|.|TRBJ1-1
TGCAGCGCCTCCGACGGGGACACTGAAGCTTTCTTT
CSASDGDTEAFF
>TRBV27|few|.|TRBJ1-1
TGTGCCAGCATCCCGACCTTTCGGGGATACACTGAAGCTTTCTTT
CASIPTFRGYTEAFF
>TRBV6-1|few|TRBD1|TRBJ2-7
TGTGCCAGCAGTGAAGCTGGACAGGGGAGCTACGAGCAGTACTTC
CASSEAGQGSYEQYF
>TRBV7-3|.|.|TRBJ1-2
TGTGCCAGCAGCTTAAGTCCAGAAACTAACTATGGCTACACCTTC
CASSLSPETNYGYTF
>TRBV7-9|.|.|TRBJ1-4
TGTGCCAGCAGCTTAGAAAATGAAAAACTGTTTTTT
CASSLENEKLFF
>TRBV7-8|.|TRBD2|TRBJ2-7
TGTGCCAGCAGCTTTAAGCGGGAGGTCATGGAGCAGTACTTC
CASSFKREVMEQYF
>TRBV7-9|few|.|TRBJ1-6
TGTGCCAGCAGGGGGGGGAATTCACCCCTCCACTTT
CASRGGNSPLHF
>TRBV24-1|.|.|TRBJ2-1
TGTGCCACCAGTGACTTCCCCTACGACTCCTACAATGAGCAGTTCTTC
CATSDFPYDSYNEQFF
>TRBV24-1|few|.|TRBJ1-2
TGTGCCACCAGTGATTTTGCCTATAACTATGGCTACACCTTC
CATSDFAYNYGYTF